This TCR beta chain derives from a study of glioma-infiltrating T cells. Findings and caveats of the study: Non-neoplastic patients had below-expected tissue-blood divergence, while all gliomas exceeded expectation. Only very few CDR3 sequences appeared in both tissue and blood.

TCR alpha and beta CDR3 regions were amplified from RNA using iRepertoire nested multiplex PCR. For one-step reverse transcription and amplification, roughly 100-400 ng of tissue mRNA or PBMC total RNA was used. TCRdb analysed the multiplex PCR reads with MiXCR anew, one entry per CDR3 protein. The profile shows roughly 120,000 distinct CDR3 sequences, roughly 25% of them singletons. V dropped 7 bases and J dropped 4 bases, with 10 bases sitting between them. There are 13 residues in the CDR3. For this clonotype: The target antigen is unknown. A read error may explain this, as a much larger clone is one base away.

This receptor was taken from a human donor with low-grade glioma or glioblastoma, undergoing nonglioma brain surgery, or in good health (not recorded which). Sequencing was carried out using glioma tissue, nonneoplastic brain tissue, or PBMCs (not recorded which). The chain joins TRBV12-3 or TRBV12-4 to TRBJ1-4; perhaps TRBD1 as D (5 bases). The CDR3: CASITGFNEKLFF. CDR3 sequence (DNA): TGTGCCAGCATTACAGGTTTTAATGAAAAACTGTTTTTT.